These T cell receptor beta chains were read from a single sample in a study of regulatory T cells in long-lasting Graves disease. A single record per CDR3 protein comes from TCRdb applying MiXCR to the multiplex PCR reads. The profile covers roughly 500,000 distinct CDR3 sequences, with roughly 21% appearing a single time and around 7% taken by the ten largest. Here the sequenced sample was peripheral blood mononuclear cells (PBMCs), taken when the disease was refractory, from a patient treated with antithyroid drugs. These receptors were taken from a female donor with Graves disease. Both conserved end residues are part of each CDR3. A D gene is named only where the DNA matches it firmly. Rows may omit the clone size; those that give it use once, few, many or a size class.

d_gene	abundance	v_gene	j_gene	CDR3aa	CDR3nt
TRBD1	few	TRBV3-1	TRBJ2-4	CASSKMTGHLAKNIQYF	TGTGCCAGCAGCAAAATGACAGGGCATCTGGCCAAAAACATTCAGTACTTC
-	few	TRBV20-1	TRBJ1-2	CSARDGASGVNYGYTF	TGCAGTGCTAGAGATGGCGCCTCAGGGGTAAACTATGGCTACACCTTC
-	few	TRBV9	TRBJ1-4	CASSVEAGVGKLFF	TGTGCCAGCAGCGTAGAGGCAGGGGTGGGAAAACTGTTTTTT
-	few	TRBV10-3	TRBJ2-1	CAISGGEDTDEQFF	TGTGCCATCAGTGGGGGGGAGGACACGGATGAGCAGTTCTTC
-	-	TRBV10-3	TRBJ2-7	CAISELSGSPYEQYF	TGTGCCATCAGTGAGTTAAGCGGATCCCCCTACGAGCAGTACTTC
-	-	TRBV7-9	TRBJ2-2	CASSIYRELTGELFF	TGTGCCAGTAGTATCTACAGGGAGTTGACCGGGGAGCTGTTTTTT
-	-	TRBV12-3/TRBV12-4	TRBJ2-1	CASSAGTEDNEQFF	TGTGCCAGCAGCGCAGGGACGGAAGACAATGAGCAGTTCTTC
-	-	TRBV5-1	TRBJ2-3	CASSLGGSGTDTQYF	TGCGCCAGCAGCTTGGGGGGTTCGGGCACAGATACGCAGTATTTT
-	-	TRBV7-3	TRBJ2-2	CASSFLAGTTNTGELFF	TGTGCCAGCAGCTTTCTAGCAGGCACTACGAACACCGGGGAGCTGTTTTTT
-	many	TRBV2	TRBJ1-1	CASSDWGGIRAFF	TGTGCCAGCAGTGATTGGGGCGGCATCAGGGCTTTCTTT
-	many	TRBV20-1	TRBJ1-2	CSASNRVLDGYTF	TGCAGTGCCAGTAACAGGGTATTGGATGGCTACACCTTC
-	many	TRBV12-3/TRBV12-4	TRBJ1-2	CASSPQSKRHGYTF	TGTGCCAGCAGTCCTCAGTCTAAACGGCATGGCTACACCTTC
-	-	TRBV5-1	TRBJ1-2	CASSFRDINYGYTF	TGCGCCAGCAGCTTTCGGGACATCAACTATGGCTACACCTTC
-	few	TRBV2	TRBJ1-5	CASSSYSASQPQHF	TGTGCCAGCAGTTCATACTCAGCGAGTCAGCCCCAGCATTTT
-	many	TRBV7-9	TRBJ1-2	CASRRGDYGYTF	TGTGCCAGCAGACGCGGGGACTATGGCTACACCTTC
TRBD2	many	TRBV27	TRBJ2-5	CASSGLGLAAQETQYF	TGTGCCAGCAGTGGCCTGGGACTAGCGGCCCAAGAGACCCAGTACTTC
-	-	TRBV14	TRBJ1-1	CASSREEGGRRTFF	TGTGCCAGCAGCCGGGAAGAGGGGGGACGGAGGACTTTCTTT
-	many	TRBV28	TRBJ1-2	CASSPDRTHYGYTF	TGTGCCAGCAGTCCAGACAGGACGCACTATGGCTACACCTTC
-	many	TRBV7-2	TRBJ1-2	CASIVTGDYYGYTF	TGTGCCAGCATCGTGACAGGAGACTACTATGGCTACACCTTC
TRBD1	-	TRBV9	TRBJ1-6	CASSVGGAGGLSPLHF	TGTGCCAGCAGCGTAGGAGGGGCAGGGGGCCTCTCACCCCTCCACTTT
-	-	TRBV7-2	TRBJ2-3	CASSGRMTSTDTQYF	TGTGCCAGCAGCGGGAGGATGACTAGCACAGATACGCAGTATTTT
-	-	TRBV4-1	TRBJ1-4	CASSRSGANEKLFF	TGCGCCAGCAGCCGATCAGGGGCTAATGAAAAACTGTTTTTT
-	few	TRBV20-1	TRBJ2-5	CSARDAGQETQYF	TGCAGTGCTAGAGACGCGGGTCAAGAGACCCAGTACTTC
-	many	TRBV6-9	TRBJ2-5	CASSYSKGVGETQYF	TGTGCCAGCAGTTACTCGAAGGGGGTAGGGGAGACCCAGTACTTC
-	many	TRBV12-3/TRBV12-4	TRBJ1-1	CASSLEGRTTEAFF	TGTGCCAGCAGTTTAGAGGGGAGGACCACTGAAGCTTTCTTT
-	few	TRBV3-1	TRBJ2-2	CASSQASLGTGELFF	TGTGCCAGCAGCCAAGCTTCCTTGGGCACCGGGGAGCTGTTTTTT